The 8 T cell receptor beta chains given below trace back to one sample, sequenced in a study of T cells in women clearing cervical HPV infection. This table comes from immunoSEQ multiplex PCR, and its TCRdb copy is limited to in-frame clones, with some not included. This sample contains tens of thousands of clones. Material: blood buffy coat. The receptors here all came from a woman aged 18 to 69 with a cervical HPV16 infection that either progressed to CIN3+ or cleared (not recorded which).

Note on this clone: With the read ending 3 residues before the CDR3 end, the germline J gene is used to fill in that end. The rearrangement uses TRBV7-8 and TRBJ1-6; 7 bases map to TRBD1. This CDR3 has 14 residues. The V gene end was trimmed by 6 bases and the J gene end by 5 bases; junction bases not matched to a gene: 4. Looked up from germline, CDR1 is SGHVS and CDR2 is FQNEAQ. CDR3 DNA (partial): TGTGCCAGCAGATCCGGGACAGATAATTCACCC. Translating it yields CASRSGTDNSP. The entire CDR3 is CASRSGTDNSPLHF. The full variable domain, its missing parts supplied by reference TRBV7-8 and TRBJ1-6, is GAGVSQSPRYKVAKRGQDVALRCDPISGHVSLFWYQQALGQGPEFLTYFQNEAQLDKSGLPSDRFFAERPEGSVSTLKIQRTQQEDSAVYLCASRSGTDNSPLHFGNGTRLTVT.

To note about this clone: The sequenced fragment ends 3 residues before the CDR3 boundary, so the rest is inferred from the germline J gene. The rearrangement uses TRBV2 and TRBJ1-1; D gene unclear. This CDR3 spans 14 amino acids. Germline loops: CDR1 SNHLY, CDR2 FYNNEI. V was pared by 2 bases and J by 6 bases, with 13 bases between. CDR3 bases read: TGTGCCAGCAGTGAATTCCCGGGTTCCCCTGAA. This encodes CASSEFPGSPE. The entire CDR3 reads CASSEFPGSPEAFF.

Details on this clone: The sequence runs out 3 residues before the end of the CDR3; the remainder is reconstructed from the germline J gene. The chain recombines TRBV19 with TRBJ2-1; the match to TRBD2 covers 9 bases. Germline V gene lookup returns CDR1 LNHDA and CDR2 SQIVND (reference sequence). V dropped 3 bases and J dropped 7; count of bases not matched to a gene: 13. This CDR3 spans 17 amino acids. Incomplete CDR3 DNA: TGTGCCAGTAGTATGCGACTAGCGGTAGGGTGGTTAAATGAG. This codes for CASSMRLAVGWLNE. The complete CDR3 sequence is CASSMRLAVGWLNEQFF.

Notes on this clone: The CDR3 is cut off 3 residues early in the read; its end comes from the germline J gene. The chain carries TRBV5-6 and TRBJ1-1, with 8 bases fitting TRBD1. Germline V gives CDR1 SGHDT, CDR2 YYEEEE. The CDR3 is 15 residues long. Trimming took 4 bases from V and 1 from J; bases not matched to a gene: 6. CDR3 bases read: TGTGCCAGCAGCCCAAGACAGGGGACGAACACTGAA. Amino acid sequence: CASSPRQGTNTE. The entire CDR3 reads CASSPRQGTNTEAFF.

With regard to this clone: The DNA ends 3 residues before the CDR3 does, and the rest of the CDR3 is filled in from the germline J gene. The chain has TRBV12-5 and TRBJ1-6; D is undetermined. Deletions cut 6 bases from V and 10 bases from J, with 16 bases between. The germline V gene encodes CDR1 LGHNT and CDR2 FRNRAP. The CDR3 contains 14 residues. CDR3 bases read: TGTGCTAGTGGCCCGGACGGCCGGGGATCACCC. This encodes CASGPDGRGSP. The CDR3 as a whole reads CASGPDGRGSPLHF.

Turning to this clone: The read comes to an end 3 residues before the CDR3 does, leaving the germline J gene to fill in the end. This sequence joins TRBV10-3 and TRBJ2-2; TRBD2 aligns across 10 bases. Unmatched junction bases numbered 8, after V lost 4 bases and J lost 6 bases. CDR1 ENHRY and CDR2 SYGVKD come from the germline V gene. CDR3 length equals 16 residues. The part of the CDR3 DNA that was read is TGTGCCATCAGTGGTCAGCGGGGGGGACCCTCCGGGGAG. The encoded protein is CAISGQRGGPSGE. The CDR3, in full, reads CAISGQRGGPSGELFF.

Comment on this clone: The sequence runs out 3 residues before the end of the CDR3; the remainder is reconstructed from the germline J gene. This chain uses TRBV20-1 with TRBJ2-1; 8 bases are a match to TRBD1. Germline CDR1 is DFQATT and CDR2 is SNEGSKA (reference sequence). V trimming: 2 bases; J trimming: 4 bases; junction bases outside the gene matches: 10. The CDR3 covers 16 residues. Incomplete CDR3 DNA: TGCAGTGCTAGACTCATTAACAGGGGGATTTACAATGAG. Translating gives CSARLINRGIYNE. The entire CDR3 protein reads CSARLINRGIYNEQFF.

On this clone: The read gets to within 3 residues of the CDR3 end, and the germline J gene fills in the rest. The chain couples TRBV5-1 to TRBJ2-7, with D unclear. Trimming removed 5 bases from V and 1 base from J, with 13 bases in between. The CDR3 covers 14 residues. Germline V gene data show CDR1 as SGHRS and CDR2 as YFSETQ. Here the CDR3 reads CASSSAGSSYEQYF. The covered CDR3 bases are TGCGCCAGCAGTTCCGCCGGGTCTTCCTACGAG.